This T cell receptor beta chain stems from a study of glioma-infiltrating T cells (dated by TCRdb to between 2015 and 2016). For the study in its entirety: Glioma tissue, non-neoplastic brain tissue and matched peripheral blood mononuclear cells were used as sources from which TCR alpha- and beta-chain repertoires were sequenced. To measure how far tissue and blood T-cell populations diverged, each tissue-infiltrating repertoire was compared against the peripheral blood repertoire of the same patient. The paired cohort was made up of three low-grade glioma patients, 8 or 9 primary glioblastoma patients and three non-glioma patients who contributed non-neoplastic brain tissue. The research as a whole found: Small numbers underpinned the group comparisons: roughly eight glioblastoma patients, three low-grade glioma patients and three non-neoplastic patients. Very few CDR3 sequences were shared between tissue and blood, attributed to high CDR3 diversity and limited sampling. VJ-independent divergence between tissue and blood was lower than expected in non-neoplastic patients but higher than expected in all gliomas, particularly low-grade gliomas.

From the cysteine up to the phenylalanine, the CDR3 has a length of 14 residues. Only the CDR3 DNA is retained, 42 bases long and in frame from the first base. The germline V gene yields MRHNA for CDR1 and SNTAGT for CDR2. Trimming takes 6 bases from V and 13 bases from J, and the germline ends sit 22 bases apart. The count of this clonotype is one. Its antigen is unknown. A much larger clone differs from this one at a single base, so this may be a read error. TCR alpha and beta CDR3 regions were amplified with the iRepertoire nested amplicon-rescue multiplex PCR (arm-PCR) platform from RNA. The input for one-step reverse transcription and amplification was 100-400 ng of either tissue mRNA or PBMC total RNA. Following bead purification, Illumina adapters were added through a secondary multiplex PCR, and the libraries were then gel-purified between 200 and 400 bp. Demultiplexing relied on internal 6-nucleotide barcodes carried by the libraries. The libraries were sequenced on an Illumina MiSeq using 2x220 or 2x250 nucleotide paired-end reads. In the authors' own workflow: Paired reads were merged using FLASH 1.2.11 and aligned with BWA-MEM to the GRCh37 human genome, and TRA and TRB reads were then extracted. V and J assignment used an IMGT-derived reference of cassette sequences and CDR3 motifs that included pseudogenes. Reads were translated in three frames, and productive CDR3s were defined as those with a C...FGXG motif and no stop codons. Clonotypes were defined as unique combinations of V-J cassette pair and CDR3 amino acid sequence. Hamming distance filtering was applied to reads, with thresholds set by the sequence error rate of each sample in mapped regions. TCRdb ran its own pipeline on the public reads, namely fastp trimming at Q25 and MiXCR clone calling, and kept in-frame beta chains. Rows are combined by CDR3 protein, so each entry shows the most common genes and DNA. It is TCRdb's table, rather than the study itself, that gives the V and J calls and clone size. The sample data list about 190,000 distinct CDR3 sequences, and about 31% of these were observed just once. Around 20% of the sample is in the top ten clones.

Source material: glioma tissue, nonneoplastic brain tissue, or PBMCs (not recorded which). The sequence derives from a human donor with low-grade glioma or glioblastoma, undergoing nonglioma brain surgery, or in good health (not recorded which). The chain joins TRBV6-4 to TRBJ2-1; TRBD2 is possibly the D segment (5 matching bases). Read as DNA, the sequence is TGTGCCAGCAGCGCCGTTGGAGTGGGAGTTCCACAGTTCTTC. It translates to CASSAVGVGVPQFF.